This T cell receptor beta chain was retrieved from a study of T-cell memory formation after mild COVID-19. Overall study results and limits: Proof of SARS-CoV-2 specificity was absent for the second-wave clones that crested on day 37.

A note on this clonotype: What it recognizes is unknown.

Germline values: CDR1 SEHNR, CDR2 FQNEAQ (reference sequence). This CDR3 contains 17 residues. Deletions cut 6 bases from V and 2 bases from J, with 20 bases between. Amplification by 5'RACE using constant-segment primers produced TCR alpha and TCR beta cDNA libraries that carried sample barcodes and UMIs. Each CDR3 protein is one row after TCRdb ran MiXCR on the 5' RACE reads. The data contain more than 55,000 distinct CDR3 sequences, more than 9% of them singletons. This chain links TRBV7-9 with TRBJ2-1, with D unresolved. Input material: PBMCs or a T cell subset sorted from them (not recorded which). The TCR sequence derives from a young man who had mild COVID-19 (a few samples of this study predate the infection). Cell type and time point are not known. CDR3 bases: TGTGCCAGCAGGCCACCGTTCGGCGGTGTCCCCTACAATGAGCAGTTCTTC. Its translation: CASRPPFGGVPYNEQFF.